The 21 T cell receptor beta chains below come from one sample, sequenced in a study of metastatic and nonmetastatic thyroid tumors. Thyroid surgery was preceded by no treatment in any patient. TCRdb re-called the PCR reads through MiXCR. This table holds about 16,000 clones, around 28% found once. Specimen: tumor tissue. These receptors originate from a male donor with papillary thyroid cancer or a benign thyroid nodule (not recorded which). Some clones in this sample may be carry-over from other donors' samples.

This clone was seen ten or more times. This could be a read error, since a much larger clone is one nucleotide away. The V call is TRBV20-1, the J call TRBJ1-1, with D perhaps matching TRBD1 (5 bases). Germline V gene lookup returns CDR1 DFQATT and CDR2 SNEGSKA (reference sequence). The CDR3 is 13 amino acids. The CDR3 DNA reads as TGCAGTGCTAGGACTTCTAGGGGAAGTGAAGCTTCCTTT. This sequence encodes CSARTSRGSEASF.

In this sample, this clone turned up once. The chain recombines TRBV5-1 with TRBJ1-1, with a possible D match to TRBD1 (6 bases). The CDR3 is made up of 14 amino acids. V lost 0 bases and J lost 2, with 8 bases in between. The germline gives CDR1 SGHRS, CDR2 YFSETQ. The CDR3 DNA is TGCGCCAGCAGCTTGGAGGGGGTAAACACTGAAGCTTTCTTT. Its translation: CASSLEGVNTEAFF.

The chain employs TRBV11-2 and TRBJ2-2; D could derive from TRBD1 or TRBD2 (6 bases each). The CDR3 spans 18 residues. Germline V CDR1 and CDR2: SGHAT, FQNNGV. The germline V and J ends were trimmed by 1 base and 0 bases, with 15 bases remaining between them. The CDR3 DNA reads TGTGCCAGCAGCTTAGGGAGGGGGACGGGGCCGAACACCGGGGAGCTGTTTTTT. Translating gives CASSLGRGTGPNTGELFF.

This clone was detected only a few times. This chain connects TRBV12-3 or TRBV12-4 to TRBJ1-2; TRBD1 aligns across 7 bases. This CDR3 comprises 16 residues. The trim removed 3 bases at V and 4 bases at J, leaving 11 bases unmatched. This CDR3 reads CASSLGGQLDPYGYTF. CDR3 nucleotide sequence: TGTGCCAGCAGTTTGGGGGGACAGCTTGATCCCTATGGCTACACCTTC.

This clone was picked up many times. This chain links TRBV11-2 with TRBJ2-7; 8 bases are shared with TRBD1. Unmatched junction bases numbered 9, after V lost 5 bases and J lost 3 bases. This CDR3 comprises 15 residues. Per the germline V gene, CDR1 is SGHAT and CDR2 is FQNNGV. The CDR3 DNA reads TGTGCCAGCAGCCCAGACAGGGGCAGACGCTACGAGCAGTACTTC. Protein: CASSPDRGRRYEQYF.

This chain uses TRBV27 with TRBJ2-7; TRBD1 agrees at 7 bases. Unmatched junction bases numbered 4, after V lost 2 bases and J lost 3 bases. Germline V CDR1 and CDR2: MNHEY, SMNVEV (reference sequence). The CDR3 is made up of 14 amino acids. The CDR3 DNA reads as TGTGCCAGCAGTTTAGCGACAGGGAACTACGAGCAGTACTTC. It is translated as CASSLATGNYEQYF.

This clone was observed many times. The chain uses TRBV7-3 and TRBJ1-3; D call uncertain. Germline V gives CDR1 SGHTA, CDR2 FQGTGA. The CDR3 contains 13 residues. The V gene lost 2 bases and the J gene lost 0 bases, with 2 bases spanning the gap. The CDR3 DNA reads TGTGCCAGCAGCTTAGGCTCTGGAAACACCATATATTTT. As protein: CASSLGSGNTIYF.

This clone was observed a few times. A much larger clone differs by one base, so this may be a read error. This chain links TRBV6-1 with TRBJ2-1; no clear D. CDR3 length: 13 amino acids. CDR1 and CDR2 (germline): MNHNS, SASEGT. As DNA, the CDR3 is TGTGCCAGCATCTCAACCCCACTCGGAGAGTTCCTCTTC. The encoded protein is CASISTPLGEFLF.

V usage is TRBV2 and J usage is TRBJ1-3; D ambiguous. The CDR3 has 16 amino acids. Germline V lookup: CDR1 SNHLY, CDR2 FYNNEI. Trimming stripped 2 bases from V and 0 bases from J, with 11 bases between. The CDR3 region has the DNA TGTGCCAGCAGTGAATGGTTGTTGGGCTCTGGAAACACCATATATTTT. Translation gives CASSEWLLGSGNTIYF.

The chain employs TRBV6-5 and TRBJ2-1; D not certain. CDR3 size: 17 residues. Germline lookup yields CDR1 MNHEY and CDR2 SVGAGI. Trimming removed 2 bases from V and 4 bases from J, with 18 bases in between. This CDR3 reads CASSYDAFASPYNEQFF. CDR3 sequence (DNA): TGTGCCAGCAGTTACGACGCGTTCGCTTCTCCTTACAATGAGCAGTTCTTC.

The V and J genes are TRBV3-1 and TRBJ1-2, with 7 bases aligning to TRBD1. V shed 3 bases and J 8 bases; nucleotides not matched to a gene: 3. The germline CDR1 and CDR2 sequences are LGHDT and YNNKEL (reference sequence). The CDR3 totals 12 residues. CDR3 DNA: TGTGCCAGCAGCCAGGGGACAGCGGGCTACACCTTC. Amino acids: CASSQGTAGYTF.

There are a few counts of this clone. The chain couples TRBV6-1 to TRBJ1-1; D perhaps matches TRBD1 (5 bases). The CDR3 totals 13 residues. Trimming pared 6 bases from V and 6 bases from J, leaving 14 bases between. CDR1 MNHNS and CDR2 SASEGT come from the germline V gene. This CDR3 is CASSPLAGPEAFF. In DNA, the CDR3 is TGTGCCAGCAGCCCCCTCGCGGGGCCTGAAGCTTTCTTT.

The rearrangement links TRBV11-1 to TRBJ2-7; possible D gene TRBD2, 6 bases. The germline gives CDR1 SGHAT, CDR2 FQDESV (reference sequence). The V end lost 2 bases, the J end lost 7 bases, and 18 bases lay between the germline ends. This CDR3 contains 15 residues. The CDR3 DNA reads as TGTGCCAGCAGCTTAATGGGGGTCGGGGGTCGTGAGCAGTACTTC. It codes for CASSLMGVGGREQYF. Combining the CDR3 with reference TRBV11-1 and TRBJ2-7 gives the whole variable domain EAEVAQSPRYKITEKSQAVAFWCDPISGHATLYWYRQILGQGPELLVQFQDESVVDDSQLPKDRFSAERLKGVDSTLKIQPAELGDSAMYLCASSLMGVGGREQYFGPGTRLTVT.

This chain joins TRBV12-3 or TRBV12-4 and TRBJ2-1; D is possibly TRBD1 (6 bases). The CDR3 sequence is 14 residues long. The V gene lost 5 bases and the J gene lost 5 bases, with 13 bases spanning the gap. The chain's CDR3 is CASSVDRANNEQFF. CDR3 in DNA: TGTGCCAGCAGTGTGGACAGAGCTAACAATGAGCAGTTCTTC.

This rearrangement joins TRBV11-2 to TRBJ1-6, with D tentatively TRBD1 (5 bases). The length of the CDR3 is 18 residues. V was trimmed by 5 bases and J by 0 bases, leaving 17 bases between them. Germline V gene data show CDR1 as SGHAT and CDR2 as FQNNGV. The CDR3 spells CASSPTGLRSSYNSPLHF. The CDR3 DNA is TGTGCCAGCAGCCCCACAGGATTACGGAGCTCCTATAATTCACCCCTCCACTTT.

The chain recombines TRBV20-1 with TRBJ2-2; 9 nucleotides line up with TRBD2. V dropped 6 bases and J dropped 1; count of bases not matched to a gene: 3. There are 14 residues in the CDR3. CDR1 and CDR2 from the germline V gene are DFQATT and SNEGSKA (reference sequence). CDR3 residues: CSAKTSGNTGELFF. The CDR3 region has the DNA TGCAGTGCCAAGACTAGCGGGAACACCGGGGAGCTGTTTTTT.

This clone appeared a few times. CDR3 region: CASSLGIGVRDGYTF. The CDR3 DNA sequence: TGTGCCAGCAGTTTAGGGATAGGGGTCCGGGATGGCTACACCTTC. The V and J genes are TRBV12-3 or TRBV12-4 and TRBJ1-2; possible D gene TRBD1, 5 bases. V was shortened by 1 base and J by 6 bases, with 15 bases between the two germline ends. The CDR3 spans 15 residues.

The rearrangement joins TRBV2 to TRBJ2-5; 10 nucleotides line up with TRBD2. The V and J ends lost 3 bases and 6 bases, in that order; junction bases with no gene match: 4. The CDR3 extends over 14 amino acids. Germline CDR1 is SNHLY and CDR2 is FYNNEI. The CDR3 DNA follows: TGTGCCAGCAGTGACGGTAGCGGGAGGAAGACCCAGTACTTC. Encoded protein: CASSDGSGRKTQYF. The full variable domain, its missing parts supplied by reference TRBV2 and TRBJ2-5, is EPEVTQTPSHQVTQMGQEVILRCVPISNHLYFYWYRQILGQKVEFLVSFYNNEISEKSEIFDDQFSVERPDGSNFTLKIRSTKLEDSAMYFCASSDGSGRKTQYFGPGTRLLVL.

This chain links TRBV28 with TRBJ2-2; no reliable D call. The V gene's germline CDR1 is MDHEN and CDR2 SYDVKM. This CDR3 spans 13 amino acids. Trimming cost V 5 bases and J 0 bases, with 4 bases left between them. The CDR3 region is CASSTANTGELFF. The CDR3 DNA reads TGTGCCAGCAGTACAGCGAACACCGGGGAGCTGTTTTTT.

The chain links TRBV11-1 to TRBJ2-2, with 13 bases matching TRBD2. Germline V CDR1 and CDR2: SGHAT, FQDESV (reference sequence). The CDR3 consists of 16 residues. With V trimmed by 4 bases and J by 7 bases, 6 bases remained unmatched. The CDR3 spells CASSSWTSGRVGELFF. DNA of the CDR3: TGTGCCAGCAGCTCATGGACTAGCGGGAGAGTCGGGGAGCTGTTTTTT.

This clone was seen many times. CDR3 in amino acids: CASRGRYEQFF. The CDR3 DNA reads TGTGCCAGCCGCGGACGGTATGAGCAGTTCTTC. V and J are TRBV19 and TRBJ2-1; D remains unclear. This CDR3 comprises 11 residues. Germline CDR1 and CDR2: LNHDA and SQIVND (reference sequence). V gave up 9 bases and J gave up 8 bases, with 11 bases separating them.